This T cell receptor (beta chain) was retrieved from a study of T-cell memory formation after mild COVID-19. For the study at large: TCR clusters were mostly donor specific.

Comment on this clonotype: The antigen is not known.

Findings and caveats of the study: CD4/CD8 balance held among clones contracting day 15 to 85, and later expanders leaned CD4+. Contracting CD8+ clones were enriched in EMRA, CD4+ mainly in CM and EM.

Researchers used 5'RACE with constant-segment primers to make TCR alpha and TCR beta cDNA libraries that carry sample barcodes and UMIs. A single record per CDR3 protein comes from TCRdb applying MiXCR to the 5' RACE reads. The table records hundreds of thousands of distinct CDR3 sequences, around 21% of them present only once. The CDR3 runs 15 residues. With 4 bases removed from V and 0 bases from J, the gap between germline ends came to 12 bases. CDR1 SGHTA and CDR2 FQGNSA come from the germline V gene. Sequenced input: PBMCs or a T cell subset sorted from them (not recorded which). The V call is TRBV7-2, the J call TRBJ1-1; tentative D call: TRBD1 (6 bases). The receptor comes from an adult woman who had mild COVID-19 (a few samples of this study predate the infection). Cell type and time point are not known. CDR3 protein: CASSSGGGMNTEAFF. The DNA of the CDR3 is TGTGCCAGCAGCTCCGGGGGCGGAATGAACACTGAAGCTTTCTTT.